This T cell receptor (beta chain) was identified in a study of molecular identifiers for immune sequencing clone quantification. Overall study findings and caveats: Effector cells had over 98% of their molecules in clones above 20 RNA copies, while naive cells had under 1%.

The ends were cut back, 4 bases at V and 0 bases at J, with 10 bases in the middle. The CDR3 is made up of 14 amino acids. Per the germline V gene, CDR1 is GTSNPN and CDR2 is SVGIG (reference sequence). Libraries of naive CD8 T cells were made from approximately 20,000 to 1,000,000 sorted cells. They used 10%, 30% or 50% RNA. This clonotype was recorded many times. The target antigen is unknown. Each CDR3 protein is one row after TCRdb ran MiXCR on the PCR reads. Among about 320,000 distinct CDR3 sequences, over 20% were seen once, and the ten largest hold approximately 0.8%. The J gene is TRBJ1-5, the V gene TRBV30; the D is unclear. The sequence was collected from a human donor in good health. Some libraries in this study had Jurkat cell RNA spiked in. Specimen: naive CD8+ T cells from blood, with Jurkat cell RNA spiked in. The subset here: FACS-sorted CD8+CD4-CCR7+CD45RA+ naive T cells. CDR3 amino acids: CAWTRPHSNQPQHF. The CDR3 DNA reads TGTGCCTGGACCAGACCACATAGCAATCAGCCCCAGCATTTT. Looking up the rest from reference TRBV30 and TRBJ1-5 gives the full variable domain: SQTIHQWPATLVQPVGSPLSLECTVEGTSNPNLYWYRQAAGRGLQLLFYSVGIGQISSEVPQNLSASRPQDRQFILSSKKLLLSDSGFYLCAWTRPHSNQPQHFGDGTRLSIL.